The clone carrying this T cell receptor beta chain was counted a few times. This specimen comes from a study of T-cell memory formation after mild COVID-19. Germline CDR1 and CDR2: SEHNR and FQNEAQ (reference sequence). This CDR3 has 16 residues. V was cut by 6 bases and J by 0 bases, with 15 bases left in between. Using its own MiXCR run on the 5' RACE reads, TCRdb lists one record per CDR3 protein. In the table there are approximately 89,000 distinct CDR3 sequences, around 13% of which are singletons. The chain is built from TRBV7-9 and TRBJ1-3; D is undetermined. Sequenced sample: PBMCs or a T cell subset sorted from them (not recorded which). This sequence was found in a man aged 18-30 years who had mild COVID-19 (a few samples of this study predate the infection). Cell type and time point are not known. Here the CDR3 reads CASSSTRTLSGNTIYF. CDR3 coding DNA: TGTGCCAGCAGTTCGACCCGAACCCTCTCTGGAAACACCATATATTTT. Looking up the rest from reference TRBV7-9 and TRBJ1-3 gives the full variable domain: DTGVSQNPRHKITKRGQNVTFRCDPISEHNRLYWYRQTLGQGPEFLTYFQNEAQLEKSRLLSDRFSAERPKGSFSTLEIQRTEQGDSAMYLCASSSTRTLSGNTIYFGEGSWLTVV.